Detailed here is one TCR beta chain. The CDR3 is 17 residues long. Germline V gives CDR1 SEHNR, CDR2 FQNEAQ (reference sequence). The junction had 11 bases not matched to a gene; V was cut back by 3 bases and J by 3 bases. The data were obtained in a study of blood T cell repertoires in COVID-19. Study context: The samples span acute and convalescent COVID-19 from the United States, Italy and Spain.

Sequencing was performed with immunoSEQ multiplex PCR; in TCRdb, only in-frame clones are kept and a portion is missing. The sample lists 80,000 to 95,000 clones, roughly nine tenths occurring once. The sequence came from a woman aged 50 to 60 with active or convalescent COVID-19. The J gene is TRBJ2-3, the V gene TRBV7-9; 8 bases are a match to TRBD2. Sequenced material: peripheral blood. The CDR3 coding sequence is TGTGCCAGCAGCTTGAGTTTTGGCGGGGGGAAAACAGATACGCAGTATTTT. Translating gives CASSLSFGGGKTDTQYF.